The 29 T cell receptor beta chains reported below all come from one sample, sequenced in a study of control samples from healthy donors and cancer patients. TCRdb keeps only in-frame clones here, not all; method: immunoSEQ multiplex PCR. The sample holds 100,000 or so clones, 92% seen once. The sample consisted of blood. These receptors originate from a woman younger than 35 in good health.

V usage is TRBV19 and J usage is TRBJ1-1, with a weak D call TRBD1 (5 bases). The CDR3 covers 15 residues. Germline lookup yields CDR1 LNHDA and CDR2 SQIVND (reference sequence). Trimming pared 3 bases from V and 0 bases from J, leaving 11 bases between. The CDR3 is CASSMAGGMNTEAFF. In DNA, the CDR3 is TGTGCCAGTAGTATGGCGGGGGGTATGAACACTGAAGCTTTCTTT.

This clone has just one count. Here the CDR3 reads CASSFLGPQGTEAFF. The CDR3 DNA is TGTGCCAGCAGCTTCCTAGGCCCGCAGGGGACTGAAGCTTTCTTT. The chain carries TRBV5-4 and TRBJ1-1; weak D call: TRBD1 (6 bases). The CDR3 spans 15 residues. Per the germline V gene, CDR1 is SGHNT and CDR2 is YYREEE (reference sequence). The V gene lost 2 bases and the J gene lost 5 bases, with 16 bases spanning the gap.

The chain has TRBV27 and TRBJ1-1; D perhaps matches TRBD1 (5 bases). The CDR3 spans 17 residues. CDR1 is MNHEY, CDR2 SMNVEV, per germline (reference sequence). The V gene lost 2 bases and the J gene lost 0 bases, with 16 bases spanning the gap. The CDR3 nucleotides read TGTGCCAGCAGTTTACATAGGGGCACGGGGATGAACACTGAAGCTTTCTTT. This encodes CASSLHRGTGMNTEAFF.

DNA of the CDR3: TGTGCCAGCAGCTCAGGACGGACCGACGAGCAGTACTTC. Its protein product is CASSSGRTDEQYF. The gene calls are TRBV5-6 and TRBJ2-7; D gene ambiguous. Looked up from germline, CDR1 is SGHDT and CDR2 is YYEEEE. The CDR3 totals 13 residues. Trimming left V 3 bases short and J 5 bases short, with 12 bases between.

The chain recombines TRBV25-1 with TRBJ1-2; no clear D gene. This CDR3 is 14 amino acids long. Per the germline V gene, CDR1 is MGHDK and CDR2 is SYGVNS. Trimming took off 5 bases at V and 6 bases at J, with 16 bases between the two ends. The CDR3 nucleotides read TGTGCCAGCAGTCTTCTGGGCGGGGTTCATGGCTACACCTTC. It is translated as CASSLLGGVHGYTF.

This clone was recorded once. This chain links TRBV4-1 with TRBJ1-1; D not certain. Trimming removed 0 bases at V and 4 bases at J, with 15 bases between. The CDR3 covers 16 residues. The germline gives CDR1 MGHRA, CDR2 YSYEKL. The CDR3, as DNA: TGCGCCAGCAGCCAAGATCGGCGGGCGCCAGCCACTGAAGCTTTCTTT. It specifies CASSQDRRAPATEAFF.

This chain uses TRBV7-8 with TRBJ1-6; D may be TRBD1 (5 bases). The CDR3 has 13 residues. Trimming left V 5 bases short and J 7 bases short, with 9 bases between. Germline assignment: CDR1 SGHVS and CDR2 FQNEAQ. CDR3 region: CASSRDGNSPLHF. The CDR3 DNA is TGTGCCAGCAGCCGGGACGGGAATTCACCCCTCCACTTT.

The genes are TRBV5-6 and TRBJ2-2; weak D call: TRBD1 (6 bases). Germline-derived CDR1 and CDR2 are SGHDT and YYEEEE. There are 14 residues in the CDR3. Trimming shortened V by 3 bases and J by 5 bases, and 11 bases separated the two germline ends. This chain's CDR3 is CASSYNRVTGELFF. CDR3 in DNA: TGTGCCAGCAGCTATAACAGGGTGACCGGGGAGCTGTTTTTT.

The genes are TRBV6-2 or TRBV6-3 and TRBJ1-1; the D is unclear. V lost 2 bases and J 6 bases, leaving 7 bases between the germline ends. CDR3 size: 12 residues. Germline V gene sequence: CDR1 MNHEY, CDR2 SVGEGT. The CDR3 reads CASSYPQPEAFF. The CDR3 coding sequence is TGTGCCAGCAGTTACCCTCAGCCTGAAGCTTTCTTT.

The J gene is TRBJ2-3, the V gene TRBV13, with a tentative D call TRBD1 (5 bases). This CDR3 spans 14 amino acids. Germline V gene data show CDR1 as PRHDT and CDR2 as FYEKMQ (reference sequence). Trimming left V 0 bases short and J 6 bases short, with 10 bases between. CDR3 nucleotide sequence: TGTGCCAGCAGCTTAGGTCAGGGTCAGGATACGCAGTATTTT. It codes for CASSLGQGQDTQYF.

This chain joins TRBV10-3 and TRBJ2-7; the match to TRBD1 covers 9 bases. Losses at the gene ends were 7 bases for V and 5 bases for J; bases not matched to a gene: 6. Germline-derived CDR1 and CDR2 are ENHRY and SYGVKD. The CDR3 is 13 residues long. The CDR3 bases are TGTGCCATCATCCGGGGACAGGGCCACGAGCAGTACTTC. It specifies CAIIRGQGHEQYF.

This chain links TRBV14 with TRBJ2-3, with a possible D match to TRBD2 (6 bases). This CDR3 comprises 14 residues. Trimming pared 0 bases from V and 5 bases from J, leaving 9 bases between. Germline values: CDR1 SGHDN, CDR2 FVKESK. CDR3 bases: TGTGCCAGCAGCCAAGAGGGAGGCCGAGATACGCAGTATTTT. This translates into CASSQEGGRDTQYF.

A single count supports this clone. The V gene is TRBV30, the J gene TRBJ2-2, with 8 bases that match TRBD1. The CDR3 consists of 15 residues. Looked up from germline, CDR1 is GTSNPN and CDR2 is SVGIG (reference sequence). The V gene end was trimmed by 1 base and the J gene end by 5 bases; junction bases not matched to a gene: 6. This CDR3 reads CAWSALDRVTGELFF. The CDR3 nucleotides are TGTGCCTGGAGTGCGCTGGACAGGGTTACCGGGGAGCTGTTTTTT.

Written as DNA, the CDR3 is TGTGCCAGCACCACAAGCGGAGAACTGTTTTTT. This gives the protein CASTTSGELFF. This sequence joins TRBV12-3 or TRBV12-4 and TRBJ1-4, with D hard to call. V dropped 7 bases and J dropped 12 bases, with 12 bases sitting between them. CDR3 length equals 11 residues.

The chain uses TRBV4-1 and TRBJ2-3, with TRBD2 matching 9 bases. Trimming removed 1 base from V and 1 base from J; junction bases left unmatched: 6. The CDR3 loop spans 17 amino acids. Germline-derived CDR1 and CDR2 are MGHRA and YSYEKL. This CDR3 reads CASSQGSGGLGTDTQYF. CDR3 sequence (DNA): TGCGCCAGCAGCCAAGGGAGCGGGGGGTTGGGCACAGATACGCAGTATTTT.

The chain recombines TRBV6-5 with TRBJ1-3; TRBD1 might be the D (5 bases). Germline V gene sequence: CDR1 MNHEY, CDR2 SVGAGI. The CDR3 has 14 amino acids. The germline V and J ends were trimmed by 6 bases and 0 bases, with 9 bases remaining between them. The DNA for the CDR3 is TGTGCCAGCAGCCCCGGGGGCTCTGGAAACACCATATATTTT. Its translation: CASSPGGSGNTIYF.

The V gene is TRBV5-1, the J gene TRBJ1-4; D remains ambiguous. This CDR3 has 15 residues. Per germline, CDR1 SGHRS and CDR2 YFSETQ. V lost 3 bases and J 0 bases, leaving 9 bases between the germline ends. CDR3 nucleotide sequence: TGCGCCAGCAGCTCAACGGATGCAACTAATGAAAAACTGTTTTTT. It is translated as CASSSTDATNEKLFF.

This chain links TRBV7-9 with TRBJ1-2; D perhaps matches TRBD1 (6 bases). V was shortened by 1 base and J by 6 bases, with 9 bases between the two germline ends. Per the germline V gene, CDR1 is SEHNR and CDR2 is FQNEAQ (reference sequence). The CDR3 contains 13 residues. The CDR3 here is CASSLVQGDGYTF. The CDR3 bases are TGTGCCAGCAGCTTAGTACAGGGCGATGGCTACACCTTC.

This chain connects TRBV27 to TRBJ2-1; TRBD1 might be the D (6 bases). V dropped 3 bases and J dropped 4 bases, with 10 bases sitting between them. The CDR3 has 14 amino acids. CDR1 is MNHEY and CDR2 is SMNVEV in the germline V gene (reference sequence). Here the CDR3 reads CASSFQGTYNEQFF. CDR3 in DNA: TGTGCCAGCAGTTTTCAGGGGACGTACAATGAGCAGTTCTTC.

The gene calls are TRBV4-1 and TRBJ2-2; 8 bases agree with TRBD1. V gave up 4 bases and J gave up 3 bases; unmatched junction bases: 10. The length of the CDR3 is 17 residues. The germline V gene encodes CDR1 MGHRA and CDR2 YSYEKL. CDR3 sequence reads: CASSRTGQGGDTGELFF. Here the CDR3 DNA reads TGCGCCAGCAGCCGGACCGGACAGGGCGGCGACACCGGGGAGCTGTTTTTT.

This clone occurred once. The chain combines TRBV7-9 with TRBJ1-1; D is undetermined. CDR3 length: 16 residues. Per the germline V gene, CDR1 is SEHNR and CDR2 is FQNEAQ (reference sequence). The V gene lost 0 bases and the J gene lost 11 bases, with 22 bases spanning the gap. The CDR3 nucleotides are TGTGCCAGCAGCTTAGCGCCCGGGGTAAGAGGCCCCTCGGCTTTCTTT. Its translation is CASSLAPGVRGPSAFF.

V and J are TRBV6-1 and TRBJ1-1; D not certain. CDR1 is MNHNS, CDR2 SASEGT, per germline. The CDR3 length is 13 residues. V was shortened by 2 bases and J by 1 base, with 5 bases between the two germline ends. Here the CDR3 reads CASSERENTEAFF. CDR3 sequence (DNA): TGTGCCAGCAGTGAACGGGAGAACACTGAAGCTTTCTTT.

The chain links TRBV6-1 to TRBJ1-5; a weak D match, TRBD1 (6 bases). The CDR3 extends over 17 amino acids. The V and J ends lost 1 base and 2 bases respectively, with 15 bases between them. Germline CDR1 MNHNS, CDR2 SASEGT. CDR3 DNA sequence: TGTGCCAGCAGTGAAGGGGGGGCGGGGGATGGCAATCAGCCCCAGCATTTT. Translation: CASSEGGAGDGNQPQHF.

V usage is TRBV7-8 and J usage is TRBJ2-7, with 13 positions matching TRBD2. Trimming at V came to 1 base and at J to 6 bases, leaving 0 bases not matched to a gene. CDR3 size: 14 residues. Germline V lookup: CDR1 SGHVS, CDR2 FQNEAQ. The CDR3 spells CASSLGTSGSEQYF. The CDR3 coding sequence is TGTGCCAGCAGCTTAGGGACTAGCGGGAGCGAGCAGTACTTC.

V usage is TRBV28 and J usage is TRBJ1-5, with D possibly being TRBD1 (5 bases). V was shortened by 6 bases and J by 1 base, with 16 bases between the two germline ends. This CDR3 comprises 16 residues. Germline V CDR1 and CDR2: MDHEN, SYDVKM. The CDR3 loop reads CASRTFRGGSNQPQHF. Here the CDR3 DNA reads TGTGCCAGCAGAACTTTTCGGGGGGGGAGCAATCAGCCCCAGCATTTT.

This clone was seen once. The CDR3 coding sequence is TGTGCCAGCAGCTTTATAGTCGGAGAGACCCAGTACTTC. This translates into CASSFIVGETQYF. J is TRBJ2-5 and V is TRBV7-9; no definite D call. V was pared by 3 bases and J by 4 bases, with 9 bases between. The CDR3 consists of 13 residues. Germline CDR1 and CDR2: SEHNR and FQNEAQ (reference sequence).

The rearrangement joins TRBV11-2 to TRBJ2-7; D remains unclear. The CDR3 is made up of 12 amino acids. CDR1 is SGHAT and CDR2 is FQNNGV in the germline V gene. Trimming shortened V by 1 base and J by 5 bases, and 6 bases separated the two germline ends. For the CDR3, the DNA is TGTGCCAGCAGCTTAGTTAGCCACGAGCAGTACTTC. It codes for CASSLVSHEQYF.

The rearrangement joins TRBV27 to TRBJ1-4, with D possibly TRBD1 on 5 matching bases. This CDR3 is built from 15 residues. V was pared by 3 bases and J by 7 bases, with 15 bases between. Germline CDR1 reads MNHEY; CDR2 reads SMNVEV (reference sequence). This CDR3 reads CASSLLAGRGEKLFF. The CDR3 bases are TGTGCCAGCAGTTTGTTGGCAGGGCGAGGTGAAAAACTGTTTTTT.

The chain couples TRBV27 to TRBJ2-1; no definite D call. CDR1 is MNHEY and CDR2 is SMNVEV in the germline V gene (reference sequence). The CDR3 covers 15 residues. Between the trimmed V and J ends, which lost 3 bases and 0 bases, there was a span of 9 bases. The CDR3 spells CASSFRWSSYNEQFF. CDR3 coding DNA: TGTGCCAGCAGTTTCCGGTGGAGCTCCTACAATGAGCAGTTCTTC.